Listed below are T cell receptor beta chains from one sample, sequenced in a study of blood T cell repertoires in COVID-19. Data came from immunoSEQ multiplex PCR; TCRdb stores just in-frame clones and leaves some out. The sample shows 14,000 or so clones, roughly 80% of them seen only once. Material for sequencing was peripheral blood. The receptor set was obtained from a man in his forties or fifties with active or convalescent COVID-19. CDR3s include the opening cysteine and the closing phenylalanine or tryptophan. The order of the fields is clone size, J gene, D gene, V gene, CDR3 protein, CDR3 DNA. D genes are given only for firm matches. Only part of the rows carry a size: once, few, many, or a class if the clone is expanded.

clone_size: NA
j_call: TRBJ1-6
d_call: NA
v_call: TRBV27
cdr3_aa: CASSRSTGTLRSPLHF
cdr3_nt: TGTGCCAGCAGCAGATCGACCGGGACATTACGGTCACCCCTCCACTTT

clone_size: NA
j_call: TRBJ2-7
d_call: TRBD1
v_call: TRBV12-3/TRBV12-4
cdr3_aa: CASSGGQDYEQYF
cdr3_nt: TGTGCCAGCAGTGGGGGACAGGACTACGAGCAGTACTTC

clone_size: NA
j_call: TRBJ2-3
d_call: NA
v_call: TRBV24-1
cdr3_aa: CATSVSAGTSSPNTQYF
cdr3_nt: TGTGCCACCAGTGTTTCGGCGGGAACATCTTCTCCGAATACGCAGTATTTT

clone_size: NA
j_call: TRBJ1-2
d_call: NA
v_call: TRBV28
cdr3_aa: CASSLQGYGYTF
cdr3_nt: TGTGCCAGCAGTTTACAGGGCTATGGCTACACCTTC

clone_size: NA
j_call: TRBJ2-1
d_call: NA
v_call: TRBV5-4
cdr3_aa: CASSLLGFSDSSNEQFF
cdr3_nt: TGTGCCAGCAGCTTATTAGGGTTCTCGGACAGTTCCAATGAGCAGTTCTTC

clone_size: NA
j_call: TRBJ1-4
d_call: NA
v_call: TRBV29-1
cdr3_aa: CSVEDTGTTNEKLFF
cdr3_nt: TGCAGCGTTGAAGATACAGGGACAACTAATGAAAAACTGTTTTTT

clone_size: NA
j_call: TRBJ1-4
d_call: NA
v_call: TRBV2
cdr3_aa: CASSLLGGNEKLFF
cdr3_nt: TGTGCCAGCAGTCTCCTAGGGGGAAATGAAAAACTGTTTTTT

clone_size: few
j_call: TRBJ2-1
d_call: NA
v_call: TRBV5-4
cdr3_aa: CASSLRSNEQFF
cdr3_nt: TGTGCCAGCAGCTTACGGTCCAATGAGCAGTTCTTC

clone_size: NA
j_call: TRBJ1-3
d_call: TRBD1
v_call: TRBV29-1
cdr3_aa: CSVWTGDSGNTIYF
cdr3_nt: TGCAGCGTCTGGACAGGAGACTCTGGAAACACCATATATTTT

clone_size: NA
j_call: TRBJ1-4
d_call: NA
v_call: TRBV11-2
cdr3_aa: CASSLVGGALNEKLFF
cdr3_nt: TGTGCCAGCAGCTTAGTTGGGGGCGCCTTGAATGAAAAACTGTTTTTT

clone_size: NA
j_call: TRBJ1-5
d_call: TRBD1
v_call: TRBV7-2
cdr3_aa: CASSSQTGVDQPQHF
cdr3_nt: TGTGCCAGCAGCTCCCAGACAGGGGTGGATCAGCCCCAGCATTTT

clone_size: NA
j_call: TRBJ2-1
d_call: NA
v_call: TRBV20-1
cdr3_aa: CSASFQDFYNEQFF
cdr3_nt: TGCAGTGCTAGTTTCCAGGACTTCTACAATGAGCAGTTCTTC

clone_size: NA
j_call: TRBJ1-6
d_call: NA
v_call: TRBV7-2
cdr3_aa: CASSLTSRGEPPLHF
cdr3_nt: TGTGCCAGCAGCCTCACCTCCAGGGGAGAACCACCCCTCCACTTT

clone_size: NA
j_call: TRBJ2-1
d_call: TRBD2
v_call: TRBV5-1
cdr3_aa: CASSSGLAGDNEQFF
cdr3_nt: TGCGCCAGCAGCTCCGGACTAGCGGGGGACAATGAGCAGTTCTTC

clone_size: NA
j_call: TRBJ1-2
d_call: NA
v_call: TRBV19
cdr3_aa: CASSWRGPNYGYTF
cdr3_nt: TGTGCCAGTAGTTGGAGGGGACCTAACTATGGCTACACCTTC

clone_size: NA
j_call: TRBJ1-1
d_call: NA
v_call: TRBV28
cdr3_aa: CASIRTVNTEAFF
cdr3_nt: TGTGCCAGTATTAGGACAGTGAACACTGAAGCTTTCTTT

clone_size: NA
j_call: TRBJ2-1
d_call: NA
v_call: TRBV10-2
cdr3_aa: CASSALTSPLIGEQFF
cdr3_nt: TGCGCCAGCAGTGCTTTGACTAGTCCCCTGATAGGTGAGCAGTTCTTC

clone_size: NA
j_call: TRBJ2-1
d_call: TRBD1
v_call: TRBV6-2/TRBV6-3
cdr3_aa: CASSYDRVVDEQFF
cdr3_nt: TGTGCCAGCAGTTACGACAGGGTGGTAGATGAGCAGTTCTTC

clone_size: NA
j_call: TRBJ2-6
d_call: NA
v_call: TRBV2
cdr3_aa: CASSTGPSGANVLTF
cdr3_nt: TGTGCCAGCAGCACAGGGCCCTCTGGGGCCAACGTCCTGACTTTC

clone_size: NA
j_call: TRBJ2-3
d_call: NA
v_call: TRBV27
cdr3_aa: CASSPNTDTQYF
cdr3_nt: TGTGCCAGCAGTCCTAACACAGATACGCAGTATTTT

clone_size: NA
j_call: TRBJ2-2
d_call: NA
v_call: TRBV29-1
cdr3_aa: CSVRGGDGTGELFF
cdr3_nt: TGCAGCGTTAGAGGGGGGGACGGCACCGGGGAGCTGTTTTTT

clone_size: NA
j_call: TRBJ2-7
d_call: NA
v_call: TRBV7-9
cdr3_aa: CASSRTDSYEQYF
cdr3_nt: TGTGCCAGCAGCAGGACAGATTCCTACGAGCAGTACTTC

clone_size: NA
j_call: TRBJ2-5
d_call: TRBD1
v_call: TRBV5-4
cdr3_aa: CASSFQGDRETQYF
cdr3_nt: TGTGCCAGCAGCTTCCAGGGGGATCGGGAGACCCAGTACTTC